This T cell receptor (beta chain) was captured by sequencing in a study of CD8 T cells in Susac syndrome. Reverse transcription of about 0.5 to 1 ug RNA was carried out with random hexamers. TCRdb re-derived calls from the immunoSEQ multiplex PCR reads in MiXCR, one entry per CDR3 protein. The sample holds 330,000 or so distinct CDR3 sequences, 75% to 90% seen once. The sequencing input was CD8+ T cells from PBMCs. This sequence originates from a human donor with multiple sclerosis.

CDR3 residues: CASTLSGVSDTQYF. CDR3 nucleotides: TGTGCCAGCACCCTTTCAGGGGTTTCGGATACGCAGTATTTT. This sequence joins TRBV6-2 or TRBV6-3 and TRBJ2-3; possibly TRBD1 for D (6 bases). The CDR3 totals 14 residues. V lost 7 bases to trimming and J lost 6 bases, with 17 bases between them. Germline CDR1 MNHEY, CDR2 SVGEGT.